The T cell receptor beta chain under discussion was sequenced for a study of blood T cells in healthy people across ages. Through a sample-barcoded 5' primer and a J-beta primer mix, a second PCR was run for roughly 6 to 12 cycles. Through a template-switch adaptor with 12 random nucleotides, each cDNA molecule received a tag. TCRdb re-called the 5' RACE reads with MiXCR, one entry per CDR3 protein. This sample has some 370,000 distinct CDR3 sequences, with 52% found just once. A word on this clonotype: What it binds is not known.

General study points: As age increased, TCR beta diversity per million T cells fell in a roughly linear fashion. Diversity was higher, and naive CD4+ cells more numerous, in long-lived donors than in aged donors.

The sample taken for sequencing was blood. This TCR was sampled from a man aged 60-69 years in good health.

The DNA of the CDR3 is TGCAGTGCTCACCCGCCCCCTTTAAGTGATTTTGCGCAGTATTTT. This encodes CSAHPPPLSDFAQYF. The chain has TRBV20-1 and TRBJ2-3, with D unresolved. Germline CDR1 DFQATT, CDR2 SNEGSKA (reference sequence). The CDR3 spans 15 residues. The ends were cut back, 5 bases at V and 10 bases at J, with 25 bases in the middle.